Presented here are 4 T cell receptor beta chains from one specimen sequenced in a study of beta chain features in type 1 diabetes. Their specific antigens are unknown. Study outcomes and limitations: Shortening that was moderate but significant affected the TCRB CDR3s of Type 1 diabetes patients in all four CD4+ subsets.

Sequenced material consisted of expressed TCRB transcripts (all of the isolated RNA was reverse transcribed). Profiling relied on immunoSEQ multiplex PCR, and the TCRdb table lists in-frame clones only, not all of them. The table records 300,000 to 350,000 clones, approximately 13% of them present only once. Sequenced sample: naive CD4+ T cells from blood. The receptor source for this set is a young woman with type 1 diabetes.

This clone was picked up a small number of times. CDR3 bases: TGTGCCAGCAGCTTACATACTAATGAAAAACTGTTTTTT. Translating it yields CASSLHTNEKLFF. This rearrangement joins TRBV7-9 to TRBJ1-4; D not resolved. The CDR3 is 13 residues long. Germline V gene lookup returns CDR1 SEHNR and CDR2 FQNEAQ (reference sequence). V was pared by 2 bases and J by 2 bases, with 3 bases between.

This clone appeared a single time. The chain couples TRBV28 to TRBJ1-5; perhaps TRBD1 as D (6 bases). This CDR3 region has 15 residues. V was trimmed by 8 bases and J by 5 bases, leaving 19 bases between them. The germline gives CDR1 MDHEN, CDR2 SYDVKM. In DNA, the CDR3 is TGTGCCAGCCTCAATTACCGGGACACCTATCAGCCCCAGCATTTT. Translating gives CASLNYRDTYQPQHF.

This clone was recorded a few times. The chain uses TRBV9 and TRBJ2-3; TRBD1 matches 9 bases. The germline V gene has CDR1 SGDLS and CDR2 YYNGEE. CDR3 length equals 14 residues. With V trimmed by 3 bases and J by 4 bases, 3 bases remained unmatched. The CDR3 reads CASSARTGADTQYF. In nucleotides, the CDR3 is TGTGCCAGCAGCGCCAGGACAGGGGCAGATACGCAGTATTTT.

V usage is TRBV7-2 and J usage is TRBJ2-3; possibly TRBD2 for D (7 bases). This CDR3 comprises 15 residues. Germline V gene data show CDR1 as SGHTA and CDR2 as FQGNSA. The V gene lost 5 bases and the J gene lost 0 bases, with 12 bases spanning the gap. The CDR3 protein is CASSLRGASTDTQYF. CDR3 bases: TGTGCCAGCAGCCTTCGGGGGGCTAGCACAGATACGCAGTATTTT.